These 13 T cell receptor beta chains originate from one sample sequenced in a study of T cell repertoires in aging, cancer and after chemotherapy. TCR beta rearrangements were amplified from peripheral blood genomic DNA. TRB rearrangements spanning V, D and J were amplified using mixed TRB-A/B primers. TCRdb fed the multiplex PCR reads into MiXCR, producing one record per CDR3 protein. Of some 2,500 distinct CDR3 sequences listed, 23% are singletons. The sample taken for sequencing was blood. The receptors were sampled from a human donor with a solid tumor.

This clonotype ranks as large (0.1 to 1%). This chain connects TRBV7-6 to TRBJ1-1; D ambiguous. The germline CDR1 and CDR2 sequences are SGHVS and FNYEAQ. This CDR3 contains 15 residues. V was cut by 1 base and J by 1 base, with 10 bases left in between. The CDR3 loop reads CASSLEARTNTEAFF. The CDR3 nucleotides read TGTGCCAGCAGCTTAGAGGCCAGGACGAACACTGAAGCTTTCTTT.

For this clonotype: This may be a read error: a much more frequent sequence differs by one nucleotide. The chain employs TRBV5-6 and TRBJ2-3, with TRBD2 matching over 10 bases. CDR3 length: 17 amino acids. Germline V gene lookup returns CDR1 SGHDT and CDR2 YYEEEE. Written as DNA, the CDR3 is TGTGACAGCAGCTCCCAAGGTAGCGGGGGGTATAAGGATACGCAGTATTTT. Translated: CDSSSQGSGGYKDTQYF.

The chain is built from TRBV28 and TRBJ1-1, with unresolved D. Germline V CDR1 and CDR2: MDHEN, SYDVKM. The CDR3 covers 12 residues. Between the trimmed V and J ends, which lost 5 bases and 11 bases, there was a span of 15 bases. In nucleotides, the CDR3 is TGTGCCAGCAGTCCCGGGCCCCGAGAGGCTTTCTTT. The encoded protein is CASSPGPREAFF.

This clonotype came up a few times. The rearrangement joins TRBV19 to TRBJ1-1, with 9 bases that match TRBD1. Germline loops: CDR1 LNHDA, CDR2 SQIVND (reference sequence). The CDR3 runs 14 residues. V shed 7 bases, J shed 4 bases, and the junction held 7 bases outside the gene matches. CDR3 protein: CASTQQGAATEAFF. CDR3 bases: TGTGCCAGTACCCAACAGGGGGCGGCCACTGAAGCTTTCTTT.

The table lists this clonotype with a few counts. This chain joins TRBV3-2 and TRBJ2-3. TRBV3-2 is a pseudogene segment. The CDR3 contains 16 residues. CDR3 in amino acids: CASSQWTHSTADTQYF. DNA for the CDR3: TGTGCCAGCAGCCAATGGACCCATTCTACAGCAGATACGCAGTATTTT.

The count of this clonotype is one. CDR3 DNA: TGTGCCAGCAGGGGGGGGGTAAGCACAGATACGCAGTATTTT. Translating gives CASRGGVSTDTQYF. V and J are TRBV7-3 and TRBJ2-3; 7 positions match TRBD2. V trimming: 6 bases; J trimming: 0 bases; junction bases outside the gene matches: 3. CDR3 length: 14 residues. Germline V CDR1 and CDR2: SGHTA, FQGTGA.

This chain links TRBV2 with TRBJ2-2; possibly TRBD2 for D (5 bases). The CDR3 sequence is 14 residues long. V shed 3 bases and J shed 5 bases, with 10 bases lying between them. Per germline, CDR1 SNHLY and CDR2 FYNNEI. The CDR3 sequence: CASSDTRSTGELFF. The CDR3 region has the DNA TGTGCCAGCAGTGATACTAGATCTACCGGGGAGCTGTTTTTT.

J is TRBJ2-3 and V is TRBV5-1; 9 bases fit TRBD2. The germline CDR1 and CDR2 sequences are SGHRS and YFSETQ. Germline trimming cut 0 bases from V and 2 bases from J; bases unmatched to any gene: 4. This CDR3 spans 16 amino acids. The CDR3 here is CASSLGGTSFTDTQYF. The CDR3, as DNA: TGCGCCAGCAGCTTGGGAGGGACTAGCTTCACAGATACGCAGTATTTT.

This clonotype occurred a few times. The chain employs TRBV27 and TRBJ1-5; 8 nucleotides match TRBD1. J was trimmed by 5 bases and V by 5 bases; bases with no gene match: 5. The germline CDR1 and CDR2 sequences are MNHEY and SMNVEV (reference sequence). The CDR3 runs to 14 residues. The CDR3 reads CASSRTGGDQPQHF. Here the CDR3 DNA reads TGTGCCAGCAGTCGCACAGGGGGAGATCAGCCCCAGCATTTT.

This clonotype was found a few times. CDR3 sequence (DNA): TGCAGCGTGAACAGGGAGGTCACTGAAGCTTTCTTT. This sequence encodes CSVNREVTEAFF. The rearrangement joins TRBV20-1 to TRBJ1-1, with D possibly TRBD1 on 6 matching bases. Germline V gives CDR1 DFQATT, CDR2 SNEGSKA (reference sequence). The length of the CDR3 is 12 residues.

The rearrangement joins TRBV7-2 to TRBJ2-5, with D maybe TRBD2 (5 bases). CDR3 size: 12 residues. The germline gives CDR1 SGHTA, CDR2 FQGNSA. Trimming left V 3 bases short and J 4 bases short, with 6 bases between. CDR3 sequence (DNA): TGTGCCAGCAGCTTGGACTTAGAGACCCAGTACTTC. Amino acids: CASSLDLETQYF.

Remarks on this clonotype: Given the absence of the conserved phenylalanine or tryptophan at the CDR3 end, a read error is likely. This sequence joins TRBV6-1 and TRBJ2-5; D gene unclear. The length of the CDR3 is 14 residues. Germline CDR1 and CDR2: MNHNS and SASEGT. V gave up 4 bases and J gave up 5 bases, with 14 bases separating them. CDR3 in amino acids: CASSVPGMSETQYL. CDR3 sequence (DNA): TGTGCCAGCAGTGTTCCCGGCATGAGCGAGACCCAGTACTTA.

V and J are TRBV18 and TRBJ1-1; 8 nucleotides match TRBD1. Germline CDR1 reads KGHSH; CDR2 reads LQKENI. The V and J ends lost 1 base and 4 bases, in that order; junction bases with no gene match: 5. CDR3 length equals 15 residues. The CDR3 DNA reads as TGTGCCAGCTCACCACAACAGGGGGGGGGCACTGAAGCTTTCTTT. It encodes CASSPQQGGGTEAFF.